A selection of T cell receptor beta chains follows, all from one sample in a study of CD8 T cells in Susac syndrome. TCRdb recomputed calls from the immunoSEQ multiplex PCR reads with MiXCR, one row per CDR3 protein. The repertoire holds 55,000 to 85,000 distinct CDR3 sequences, with nearly 96% as singletons. The sequenced material came from CD4+ T cells from PBMCs. These receptors were collected from a human donor with multiple sclerosis. CDR3s include the opening cysteine and the closing phenylalanine or tryptophan. D genes are given only for firm matches. Size is stated for part of the rows, as once, few or many counts, or as a class when the clone is expanded.

J: TRBJ1-2
size: -
D: TRBD1
V: TRBV29-1
DNA: TGCAGCGTTGACAGGACAGGGGTTGACTATGGCTACACCTTC
CDR3: CSVDRTGVDYGYTF

J: TRBJ1-6
size: -
D: TRBD1
V: TRBV12-3/TRBV12-4
DNA: TGTGCCAGCAGTCCAGACAGGGGATATAATTCACCCCTCCACTTT
CDR3: CASSPDRGYNSPLHF

J: TRBJ2-3
size: -
D: -
V: TRBV20-1
DNA: TGCAGTGCTAGAACTCGACCTAGCACAGATACGCAGTATTTT
CDR3: CSARTRPSTDTQYF

J: TRBJ1-5
size: -
D: -
V: TRBV20-1
DNA: TGCAGTGCTACGAGCCCAGGGTTCTTGGGAAATCAGCCCCAGCATTTT
CDR3: CSATSPGFLGNQPQHF

J: TRBJ2-7
size: -
D: -
V: TRBV7-2
DNA: TGTGCCAGCAGTTACGCCGGGGCGCCCGAGACCTACGAGCAGTACTTC
CDR3: CASSYAGAPETYEQYF

J: TRBJ2-2
size: -
D: -
V: TRBV3-1
DNA: TGTGCCAGCAGCCAAGAGGGCGGGACCGGGGAGCTGTTTTTT
CDR3: CASSQEGGTGELFF

J: TRBJ2-2
size: -
D: TRBD2
V: TRBV24-1
DNA: TGTGCCACCAGTGATCCCGGGACTAGACTCGGCGGGGAGCTGTTTTTT
CDR3: CATSDPGTRLGGELFF

J: TRBJ2-7
size: -
D: -
V: TRBV28
DNA: TGTGCCAGCAGTCCTACCGGGACGGGATCCTACGAGCAGTACTTC
CDR3: CASSPTGTGSYEQYF

J: TRBJ2-7
size: -
D: TRBD1
V: TRBV9
DNA: TGTGCCAGCAGCCCGACCGGGACAGGGTACTACGAGCAGTACTTC
CDR3: CASSPTGTGYYEQYF

J: TRBJ2-1
size: -
D: TRBD1
V: TRBV5-4
DNA: TGTGCCAGCAGCTTGTATCTGGGACAGGGTTCCTACAATGAGCAGTTCTTC
CDR3: CASSLYLGQGSYNEQFF

J: TRBJ2-2
size: once
D: -
V: TRBV19
DNA: TGTGCCAGTAGTACACAGAAGACCGGGGAGCTGTTTTTT
CDR3: CASSTQKTGELFF

J: TRBJ2-1
size: -
D: -
V: TRBV27
DNA: TGTGCCACCAGAAACCCGAAAACCAACAATGAGCAGTTCTTC
CDR3: CATRNPKTNNEQFF

J: TRBJ2-1
size: -
D: -
V: TRBV12-3/TRBV12-4
DNA: TGTGCCAGCAGTCCTCACACGTCGGGCAACAATGAGCAGTTCTTC
CDR3: CASSPHTSGNNEQFF

J: TRBJ2-7
size: -
D: -
V: TRBV7-9
DNA: TGTGCCAGCAGCTTAGCGGGCACAGGGTCCAGCGAGCAGTACTTC
CDR3: CASSLAGTGSSEQYF

J: TRBJ2-2
size: -
D: -
V: TRBV29-1
DNA: TGCAGCGTTGACGGCGGGTTCACCGGGGAGCTGTTTTTT
CDR3: CSVDGGFTGELFF

J: TRBJ2-5
size: once
D: -
V: TRBV12-3/TRBV12-4
DNA: TGTGCCAGCAGTTTCTGGGGGCCGGGAGAGACCCAGTACTTC
CDR3: CASSFWGPGETQYF

J: TRBJ1-2
size: -
D: TRBD1
V: TRBV7-8
DNA: TGTGCCAGCAACCAAGGGGACAGGGAGGGTGGCTACACCTTC
CDR3: CASNQGDREGGYTF

J: TRBJ1-6
size: -
D: -
V: TRBV3-1
DNA: TGTGCCAGCAGCCAAGGGACAGCCTATAATTCACCCCTCCACTTT
CDR3: CASSQGTAYNSPLHF

J: TRBJ2-7
size: -
D: TRBD1
V: TRBV9
DNA: TGTGCCAGCAGCGTAGGCGGGACAGGGGACTTCGAGCAGTACTTC
CDR3: CASSVGGTGDFEQYF

J: TRBJ2-7
size: -
D: TRBD2
V: TRBV20-1
DNA: TGCAGTGCTAGTCCAGCGGGGGGCAACTACGAGCAGTACTTC
CDR3: CSASPAGGNYEQYF

J: TRBJ2-5
size: -
D: -
V: TRBV12-3/TRBV12-4
DNA: TGTGCCAGCAGCCCGGGGAGGGGGGGCCGTGTCTGGGAGACCCAGTACTTC
CDR3: CASSPGRGGRVWETQYF

J: TRBJ2-2
size: -
D: -
V: TRBV7-2
DNA: TGTGCCAGCAGCCTCTACACCGGGGAGCTGTTTTTT
CDR3: CASSLYTGELFF

J: TRBJ1-5
size: -
D: -
V: TRBV30
DNA: TGTGCCTGGAGCGACTTAAGCAATCAGCCCCAGCATTTT
CDR3: CAWSDLSNQPQHF

J: TRBJ2-2
size: once
D: -
V: TRBV3-1
DNA: TGTGCCAGCAGCCAAGATTACAGCGGCACCGGGGAGCTGTTTTTT
CDR3: CASSQDYSGTGELFF

J: TRBJ1-5
size: -
D: -
V: TRBV29-1
DNA: TGCAGCACTAACCGAGGCAATCAGCCCCAGCATTTT
CDR3: CSTNRGNQPQHF

J: TRBJ2-3
size: -
D: TRBD1
V: TRBV30
DNA: TGTGCCTGGAGTGTATTGCACTTCGCGACAGGGAGCACAGATACGCAGTATTTT
CDR3: CAWSVLHFATGSTDTQYF

J: TRBJ2-5
size: -
D: -
V: TRBV9
DNA: TGTGCCAGCAGCGTAGATACAGAAGAGACCCAGTACTTC
CDR3: CASSVDTEETQYF

J: TRBJ1-1
size: -
D: -
V: TRBV18
DNA: TGTGCCAGCTCACCACTCGGACAGCAGAACACTGAAGCTTTCTTT
CDR3: CASSPLGQQNTEAFF

J: TRBJ2-7
size: -
D: -
V: TRBV9
DNA: TGTGCCAGCAGCGTAGCAAGTCAGCCGCTCTACGAGCAGTACTTC
CDR3: CASSVASQPLYEQYF

J: TRBJ2-2
size: -
D: -
V: TRBV7-2
DNA: TGTGCCAGCAGCTTAGATCTTGGCAGGGTGTCCGGGGAGCTGTTTTTT
CDR3: CASSLDLGRVSGELFF

J: TRBJ1-2
size: -
D: -
V: TRBV7-9
DNA: TGTGCCAGCAGCTTCCGGGGGGGTGCAGATGGCTACACCTTC
CDR3: CASSFRGGADGYTF

J: TRBJ1-5
size: -
D: TRBD1
V: TRBV20-1
DNA: TGCAGTGCTAGACGAGACAGGGGTTGGAATCAGCCCCAGCATTTT
CDR3: CSARRDRGWNQPQHF

J: TRBJ2-3
size: -
D: TRBD2
V: TRBV11-2
DNA: TGTGCCAGCAGCCCCCGGGGGGTTAGCACAGATACGCAGTATTTT
CDR3: CASSPRGVSTDTQYF

J: TRBJ2-1
size: -
D: TRBD2
V: TRBV5-4
DNA: TGTGCCAGCAGCTTGAGGGGAGGGACCTACAATGAGCAGTTCTTC
CDR3: CASSLRGGTYNEQFF

J: TRBJ2-1
size: -
D: -
V: TRBV3-1
DNA: TGTGCCAGCAGCCAAGATCTTCGGAGTAACGCCTACAATGAGCAGTTCTTC
CDR3: CASSQDLRSNAYNEQFF

J: TRBJ2-1
size: -
D: TRBD2
V: TRBV5-1
DNA: TGCGCCAGCAGCAGAGTAGCGGGGGCGGACAATGAGCAGTTCTTC
CDR3: CASSRVAGADNEQFF

J: TRBJ2-7
size: -
D: TRBD1
V: TRBV18
DNA: TGTGCCAGCTCACCTCAACAGGGGGCTTCTGAGTACGAGCAGTACTTC
CDR3: CASSPQQGASEYEQYF

J: TRBJ1-2
size: -
D: -
V: TRBV20-1
DNA: TGCAGTGCTAGAGTCCCAGCTGGGTATGGCTACACCTTC
CDR3: CSARVPAGYGYTF

J: TRBJ1-2
size: -
D: TRBD1
V: TRBV5-6
DNA: TGTGCCAGCAGCTTGGGGGACAGGCTAGGCTATGGCTACACCTTC
CDR3: CASSLGDRLGYGYTF

J: TRBJ2-5
size: -
D: TRBD1
V: TRBV3-1
DNA: TGTGCCAGCAGCATTTCGGGGGGACAGGGTATCGGCGAGACCCAGTACTTC
CDR3: CASSISGGQGIGETQYF

J: TRBJ2-7
size: -
D: -
V: TRBV7-9
DNA: TGTGCCAGCAGAGGACACTACGAGCAGTACTTC
CDR3: CASRGHYEQYF

J: TRBJ2-7
size: once
D: -
V: TRBV12-3/TRBV12-4
DNA: TGTGCCAGCAGTTTTGGCCCGGAAGAGCAGTACTTC
CDR3: CASSFGPEEQYF

J: TRBJ1-5
size: -
D: TRBD1
V: TRBV7-8
DNA: TGTGCCAGCAGCTTGGACAGGGCCCGAAATCAGCCCCAGCATTTT
CDR3: CASSLDRARNQPQHF

J: TRBJ2-2
size: -
D: -
V: TRBV24-1
DNA: TGTGCCACCAGTGATGTAACCGCGAACACCGGGGAGCTGTTTTTT
CDR3: CATSDVTANTGELFF

J: TRBJ2-2
size: -
D: -
V: TRBV7-7
DNA: TGTGCTAGCAGCCAAGACAACACCGGGGAGCTGTTTTTT
CDR3: CASSQDNTGELFF

J: TRBJ2-7
size: -
D: -
V: TRBV25-1
DNA: TGTGCCAGCCAAGTGGGGGGTTCAAGGTACGAGCAGTACTTC
CDR3: CASQVGGSRYEQYF

J: TRBJ2-1
size: -
D: TRBD2
V: TRBV7-2
DNA: TGTGCCAGCAGCTTAGCTAGCGGGGGAGGGAGCTCCTACAATGAGCAGTTCTTC
CDR3: CASSLASGGGSSYNEQFF

J: TRBJ2-7
size: -
D: -
V: TRBV6-1
DNA: TGTGCCAGCAGTGAGGATTTCGGTTCCGGAGGATTC
CDR3: CASSEDFGSGGF

J: TRBJ2-3
size: -
D: -
V: TRBV9
DNA: TGTGCCAGCAGCAAACAGTCGGGATTTGCAGATACGCAGTATTTT
CDR3: CASSKQSGFADTQYF

J: TRBJ1-2
size: -
D: TRBD1
V: TRBV29-1
DNA: TGCAGCGTAAGGGACAGGGGGCAAGCTAACTATGGCTACACCTTC
CDR3: CSVRDRGQANYGYTF

J: TRBJ2-5
size: -
D: -
V: TRBV5-8
DNA: TGTGCCAGCAGCTGGAAGGAGACCCAGTACTTC
CDR3: CASSWKETQYF